The rows below give T cell receptor beta chains drawn from one sample of a study of identical twins. TCRdb used MiXCR to reprocess the 5' RACE reads, holding one entry per CDR3 protein. The data show some 1,700,000 distinct CDR3 sequences, with around 33% seen just once and 0.25% to 0.3% held by the top ten. The specimen sequenced was cord blood. These receptors all come from a newborn girl in good health. The CDR3 runs from the conserved cysteine through the conserved F or W. D genes are given only for firm matches. Rows may omit the clone size; those that give it use once, few, many or a size class.

TRBJ1-1 | TRBV12-3/TRBV12-4 | - | few | TGTGCCAGCAGTTTCCCCCCCGGGACTGAAGCTTTCTTT | CASSFPPGTEAFF
TRBJ2-7 | TRBV6-2/TRBV6-3 | - | - | TGTGCCAGCAGTTATTTGTCTAGCTCCTACGAGCAGTACTTC | CASSYLSSSYEQYF
TRBJ2-2 | TRBV5-1 | - | few | TGCGCCAGCAGCTACAGCCCGAACACCGGGGAGCTGTTTTTT | CASSYSPNTGELFF
TRBJ2-5 | TRBV10-3 | TRBD1 | - | TGTGCCATCAGGCAGGGGGCCGGAGAGACCCAGTACTTC | CAIRQGAGETQYF
TRBJ2-7 | TRBV27 | - | - | TGTGCCAGCAGTTTATCCCGACTACCAGGTGCCCAATACGAGCAGTACTTC | CASSLSRLPGAQYEQYF
TRBJ1-2 | TRBV25-1 | - | - | TGTGCCAGCAGTGATCCCAGAACAGGCTTCTATGGCTACACCTTC | CASSDPRTGFYGYTF
TRBJ2-6 | TRBV5-1 | - | - | TGCGCCAGCAGCTCGGGACTCTCTGGGGCCAACGTCCTGACTTTC | CASSSGLSGANVLTF
TRBJ2-3 | TRBV27 | - | - | TGTGCCAGCAGCCACGGGACCCATAGAGTCGCAGATACGCAGTATTTT | CASSHGTHRVADTQYF
TRBJ2-1 | TRBV5-6 | - | few | TGTGCCAGCAGCTTCTCTAGGGCCTCCTACAATGAGCAGTTCTTC | CASSFSRASYNEQFF
TRBJ2-5 | TRBV6-6 | - | - | TGTGCCAGCAGTCACCCCGGAGGGGATTACCAAGAGACCCAGTACTTC | CASSHPGGDYQETQYF
TRBJ1-1 | TRBV20-1 | - | - | TGCAGTGCTCTCGGGCGGGCCAACACTGAAGCTTTCTTT | CSALGRANTEAFF
TRBJ2-1 | TRBV10-3 | TRBD2 | few | TGTGCCATCAGTGAACTGACTAGCGGTTACAATGAGCAGTTCTTC | CAISELTSGYNEQFF
TRBJ2-3 | TRBV20-1 | - | many | TGCAGTGCTAGAGATCGCTATCGGGATACGCAGTATTTT | CSARDRYRDTQYF